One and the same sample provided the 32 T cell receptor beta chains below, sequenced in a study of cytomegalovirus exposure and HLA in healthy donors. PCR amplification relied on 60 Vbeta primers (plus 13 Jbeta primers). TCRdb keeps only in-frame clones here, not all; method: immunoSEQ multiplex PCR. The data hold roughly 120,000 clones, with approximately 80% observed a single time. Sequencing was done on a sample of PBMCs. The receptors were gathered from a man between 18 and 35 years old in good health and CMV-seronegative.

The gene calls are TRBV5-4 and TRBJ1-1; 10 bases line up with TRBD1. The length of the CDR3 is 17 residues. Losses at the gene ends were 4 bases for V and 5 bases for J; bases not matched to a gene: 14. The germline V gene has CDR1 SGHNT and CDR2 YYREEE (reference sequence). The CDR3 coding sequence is TGTGCCAGCAGCCGAAATTTTGGACAGGGGGTAGGGACTGAAGCTTTCTTT. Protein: CASSRNFGQGVGTEAFF.

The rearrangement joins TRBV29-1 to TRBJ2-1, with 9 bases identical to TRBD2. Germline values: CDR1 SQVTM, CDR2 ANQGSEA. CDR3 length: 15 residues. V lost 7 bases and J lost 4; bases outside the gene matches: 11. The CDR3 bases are TGCAGCGCCAACCCGAGCGGGAGGAAGTACAATGAGCAGTTCTTC. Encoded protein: CSANPSGRKYNEQFF.

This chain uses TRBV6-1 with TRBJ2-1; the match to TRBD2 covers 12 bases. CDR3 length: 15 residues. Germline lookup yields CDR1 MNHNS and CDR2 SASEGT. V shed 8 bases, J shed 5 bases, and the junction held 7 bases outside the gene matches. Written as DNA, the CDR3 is TGTGCCAGCCGAAAGACTAGCGGGGGACACAATGAGCAGTTCTTC. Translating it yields CASRKTSGGHNEQFF.

CDR3 coding DNA: TGTGCCAGCAGGCAGGGACAGGCCTACAATCAGCCCCAGCATTTT. Amino acids: CASRQGQAYNQPQHF. This chain uses TRBV6-5 with TRBJ1-5, with 8 bases lining up with TRBD1. V lost 6 bases and J lost 3; bases outside the gene matches: 7. The CDR3 consists of 15 residues. CDR1 and CDR2 from the germline V gene are MNHEY and SVGAGI.

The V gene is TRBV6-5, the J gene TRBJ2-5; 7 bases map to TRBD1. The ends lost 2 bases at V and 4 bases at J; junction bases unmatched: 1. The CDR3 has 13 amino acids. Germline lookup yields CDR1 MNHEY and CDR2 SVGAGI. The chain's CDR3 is CASSYDRAETQYF. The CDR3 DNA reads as TGTGCCAGCAGTTACGACAGGGCAGAGACCCAGTACTTC.

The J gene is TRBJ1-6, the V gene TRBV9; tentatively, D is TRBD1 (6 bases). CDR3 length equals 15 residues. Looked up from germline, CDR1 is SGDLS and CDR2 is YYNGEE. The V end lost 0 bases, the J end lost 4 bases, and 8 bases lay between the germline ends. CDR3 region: CASSVAGEYNSPLHF. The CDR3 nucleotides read TGTGCCAGCAGCGTAGCAGGGGAATATAATTCACCCCTCCACTTT.

Here the CDR3 DNA reads TGTGCCAGCAGCTTTCGACAGGGCCCAAACACCGGGGAGCTGTTTTTT. Its protein product is CASSFRQGPNTGELFF. The rearrangement joins TRBV7-3 to TRBJ2-2; 7 bases align to TRBD1. With V trimmed by 3 bases and J by 2 bases, 6 bases remained unmatched. This CDR3 region has 16 residues. Germline assignment: CDR1 SGHTA and CDR2 FQGTGA. Full variable domain (outside the CDR3, taken from reference TRBV7-3 and TRBJ2-2): GAGVSQTPSNKVTEKGKYVELRCDPISGHTALYWYRQSLGQGPEFLIYFQGTGAADDSGLPNDRFFAVRPEGSVSTLKIQRTERGDSAVYLCASSFRQGPNTGELFFGEGSRLTVL.

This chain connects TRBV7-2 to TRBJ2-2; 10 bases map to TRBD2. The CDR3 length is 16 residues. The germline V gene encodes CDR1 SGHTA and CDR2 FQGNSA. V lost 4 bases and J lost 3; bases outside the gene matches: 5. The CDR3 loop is CASSSQLAGDTGELFF. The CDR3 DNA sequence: TGTGCCAGCAGCTCACAGCTAGCGGGAGACACCGGGGAGCTGTTTTTT.

CDR3 in DNA: TGTGCCAGCAGCTTGGGTAGCGGGGGGCGAGAGCAGTACGTC. Its translation is CASSLGSGGREQYV. The V and J genes are TRBV5-6 and TRBJ2-7, with 10 bases lining up with TRBD2. V gave up 0 bases and J gave up 7 bases; unmatched junction bases: 4. Germline V lookup: CDR1 SGHDT, CDR2 YYEEEE. The CDR3 contains 14 residues.

CDR3 amino acids: CASSFGRTASGNTIYF. Written as DNA, the CDR3 is TGTGCCAGCAGTTTTGGAAGGACAGCCTCTGGAAACACCATATATTTT. The V gene is TRBV6-5, the J gene TRBJ1-3; possible D gene TRBD1, 6 bases. Germline V gene data show CDR1 as MNHEY and CDR2 as SVGAGI. This CDR3 has 16 amino acids. Trimming left V 4 bases short and J 0 bases short, with 13 bases between.

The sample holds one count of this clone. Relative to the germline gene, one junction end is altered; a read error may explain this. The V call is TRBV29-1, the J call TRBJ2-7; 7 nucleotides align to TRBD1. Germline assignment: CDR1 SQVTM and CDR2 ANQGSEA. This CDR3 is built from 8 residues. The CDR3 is CSVGTGHF. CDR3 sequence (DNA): TGCAGCGTTGGGACAGGACACTTC.

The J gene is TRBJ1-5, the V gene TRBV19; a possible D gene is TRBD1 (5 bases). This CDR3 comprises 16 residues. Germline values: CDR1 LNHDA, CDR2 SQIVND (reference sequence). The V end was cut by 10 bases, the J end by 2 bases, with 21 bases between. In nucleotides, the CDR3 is TGTGCCACCTACAAATCGGGGGGTGGACGCAATCAGCCCCAGCATTTT. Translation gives CATYKSGGGRNQPQHF.

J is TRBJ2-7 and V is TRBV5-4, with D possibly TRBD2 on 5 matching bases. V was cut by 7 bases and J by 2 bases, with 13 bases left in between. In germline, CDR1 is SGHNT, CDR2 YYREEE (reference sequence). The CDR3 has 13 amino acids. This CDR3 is CASGRDLAYEQYF. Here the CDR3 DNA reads TGTGCCAGCGGCCGGGATTTAGCCTACGAGCAGTACTTC.

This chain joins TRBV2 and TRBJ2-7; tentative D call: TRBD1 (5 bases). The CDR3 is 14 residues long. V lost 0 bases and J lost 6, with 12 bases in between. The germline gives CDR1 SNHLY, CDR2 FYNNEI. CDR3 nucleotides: TGTGCCAGCAGTGAAGCGACAGACCCCTTCGAGCAGTACGTC. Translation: CASSEATDPFEQYV.

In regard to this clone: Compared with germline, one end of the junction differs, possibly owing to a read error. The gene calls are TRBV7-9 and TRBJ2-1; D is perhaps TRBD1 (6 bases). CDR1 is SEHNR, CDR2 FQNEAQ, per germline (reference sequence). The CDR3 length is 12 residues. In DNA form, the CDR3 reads TGTTCCAGCAGCTCAACAGGGAATGAGCAGTTCTTC. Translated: CSSSSTGNEQFF.

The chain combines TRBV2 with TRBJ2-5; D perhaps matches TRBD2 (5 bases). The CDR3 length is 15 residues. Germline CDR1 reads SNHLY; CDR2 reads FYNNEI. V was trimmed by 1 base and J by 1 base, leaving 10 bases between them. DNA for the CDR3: TGTGCCAGCAGTGAAGGGCAGCGGTTCCAAGAGACCCAGTACTTC. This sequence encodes CASSEGQRFQETQYF. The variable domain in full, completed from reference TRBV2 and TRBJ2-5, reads EPEVTQTPSHQVTQMGQEVILRCVPISNHLYFYWYRQILGQKVEFLVSFYNNEISEKSEIFDDQFSVERPDGSNFTLKIRSTKLEDSAMYFCASSEGQRFQETQYFGPGTRLLVL.

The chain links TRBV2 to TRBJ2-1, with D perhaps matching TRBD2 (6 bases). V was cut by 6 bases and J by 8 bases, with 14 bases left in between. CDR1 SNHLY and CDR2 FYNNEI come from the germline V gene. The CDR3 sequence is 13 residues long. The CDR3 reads CASRTGLSDEQFF. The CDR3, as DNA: TGTGCCAGCAGAACCGGACTATCGGATGAGCAGTTCTTC.

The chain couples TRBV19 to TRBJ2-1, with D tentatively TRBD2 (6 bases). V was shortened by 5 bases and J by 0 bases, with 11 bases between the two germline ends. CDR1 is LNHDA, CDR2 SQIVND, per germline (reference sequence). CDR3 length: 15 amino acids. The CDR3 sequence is CASSPSVSSYNEQFF. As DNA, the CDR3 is TGTGCCAGTAGTCCTAGCGTTAGCTCCTACAATGAGCAGTTCTTC.

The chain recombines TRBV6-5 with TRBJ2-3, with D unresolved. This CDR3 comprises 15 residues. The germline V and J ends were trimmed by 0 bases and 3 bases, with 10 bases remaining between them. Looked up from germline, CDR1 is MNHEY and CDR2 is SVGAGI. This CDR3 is CASSYSLPTTDTQYF. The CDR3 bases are TGTGCCAGCAGTTACTCGCTTCCGACAACAGATACGCAGTATTTT.

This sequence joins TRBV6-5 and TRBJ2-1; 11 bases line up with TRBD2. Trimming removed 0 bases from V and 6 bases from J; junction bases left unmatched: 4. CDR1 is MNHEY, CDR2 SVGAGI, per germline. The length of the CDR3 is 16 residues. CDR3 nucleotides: TGTGCCAGCAGTTACTCAGTAACTAGCGGGAGCAATGAGCAGTTCTTC. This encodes CASSYSVTSGSNEQFF.

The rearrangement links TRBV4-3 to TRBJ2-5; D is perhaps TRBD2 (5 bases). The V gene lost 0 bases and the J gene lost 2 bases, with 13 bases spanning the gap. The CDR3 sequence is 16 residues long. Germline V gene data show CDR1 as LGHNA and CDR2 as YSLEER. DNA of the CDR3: TGCGCCAGCAGCCAAGAAGGACTCCCAGGACAAGAGACCCAGTACTTC. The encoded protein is CASSQEGLPGQETQYF.

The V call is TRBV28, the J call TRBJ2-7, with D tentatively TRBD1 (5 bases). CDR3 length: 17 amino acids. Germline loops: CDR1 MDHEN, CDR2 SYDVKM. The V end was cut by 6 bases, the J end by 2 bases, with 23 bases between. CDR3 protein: CASSLPENDSPTYEQYF. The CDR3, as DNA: TGTGCCAGCAGCCTACCCGAAAACGACAGCCCCACCTACGAGCAGTACTTC.

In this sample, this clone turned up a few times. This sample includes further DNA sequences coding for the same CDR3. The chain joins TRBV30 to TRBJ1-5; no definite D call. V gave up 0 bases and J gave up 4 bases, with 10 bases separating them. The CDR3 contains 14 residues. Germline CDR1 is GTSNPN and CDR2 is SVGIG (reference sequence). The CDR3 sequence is CAWSVGPGNQPQHF. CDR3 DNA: TGTGCCTGGAGTGTAGGCCCAGGTAATCAGCCCCAGCATTTT.

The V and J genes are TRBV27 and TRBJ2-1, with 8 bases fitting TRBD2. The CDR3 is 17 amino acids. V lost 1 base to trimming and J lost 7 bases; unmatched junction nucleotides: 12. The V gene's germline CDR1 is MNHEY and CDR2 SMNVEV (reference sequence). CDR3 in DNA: TGTGCCAGCAGTTTATATACGGGAGGGCCTGGAGGTAATGAGCAGTTCTTC. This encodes CASSLYTGGPGGNEQFF.

DNA of the CDR3: TGTGCCAGCAGTGGACTGGGACACACGAACACTGAAGCTTTCTTT. This encodes CASSGLGHTNTEAFF. The rearrangement joins TRBV25-1 to TRBJ1-1; the D gene is possibly TRBD1 (6 bases). V lost 4 bases and J 1 base, leaving 13 bases between the germline ends. The CDR3 spans 15 residues. The germline V gene encodes CDR1 MGHDK and CDR2 SYGVNS.

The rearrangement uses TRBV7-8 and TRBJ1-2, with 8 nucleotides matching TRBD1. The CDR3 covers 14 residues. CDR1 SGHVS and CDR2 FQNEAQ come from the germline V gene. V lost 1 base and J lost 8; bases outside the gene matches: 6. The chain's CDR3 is CASSLGPGGEGYTF. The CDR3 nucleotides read TGTGCCAGCAGCTTAGGGCCAGGGGGCGAAGGCTACACCTTC. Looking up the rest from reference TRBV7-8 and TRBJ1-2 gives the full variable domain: GAGVSQSPRYKVAKRGQDVALRCDPISGHVSLFWYQQALGQGPEFLTYFQNEAQLDKSGLPSDRFFAERPEGSVSTLKIQRTQQEDSAVYLCASSLGPGGEGYTFGSGTRLTVV.

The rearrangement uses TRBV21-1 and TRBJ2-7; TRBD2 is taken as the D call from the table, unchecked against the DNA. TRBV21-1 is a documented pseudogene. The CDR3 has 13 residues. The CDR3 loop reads CASRSSEHYEQYV. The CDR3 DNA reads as TGTGCCAGCAGAAGTAGCGAACACTACGAGCAGTACGTC.

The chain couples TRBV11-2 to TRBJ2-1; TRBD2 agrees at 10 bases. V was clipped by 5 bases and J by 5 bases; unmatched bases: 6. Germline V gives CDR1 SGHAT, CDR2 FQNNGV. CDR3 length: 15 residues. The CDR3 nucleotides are TGTGCCAGCAGCCTTACTAGCGGGAACAACAATGAGCAGTTCTTC. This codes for CASSLTSGNNNEQFF.

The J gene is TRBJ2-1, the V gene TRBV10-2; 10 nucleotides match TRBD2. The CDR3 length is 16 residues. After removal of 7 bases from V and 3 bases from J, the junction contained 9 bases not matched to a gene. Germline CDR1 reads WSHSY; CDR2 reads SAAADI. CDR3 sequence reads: CASIQAGGIFYNEQFF. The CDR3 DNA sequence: TGCGCCAGCATTCAAGCGGGAGGGATCTTCTACAATGAGCAGTTCTTC.

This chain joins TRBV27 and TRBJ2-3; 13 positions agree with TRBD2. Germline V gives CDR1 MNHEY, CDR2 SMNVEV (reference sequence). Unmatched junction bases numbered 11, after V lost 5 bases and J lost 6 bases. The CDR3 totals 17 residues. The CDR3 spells CASSVLKLAGGSDTQYF. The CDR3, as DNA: TGTGCCAGCAGTGTATTAAAACTAGCGGGAGGGTCGGATACGCAGTATTTT.

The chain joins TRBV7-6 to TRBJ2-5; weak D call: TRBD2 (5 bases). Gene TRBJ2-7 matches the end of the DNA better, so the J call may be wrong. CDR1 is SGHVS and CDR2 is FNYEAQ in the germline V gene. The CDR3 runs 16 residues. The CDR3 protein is CASSLVASGPRYEQYF. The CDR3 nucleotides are TGTGCCAGCAGCTTAGTCGCGAGCGGCCCCCGCTACGAGCAGTACTTC.

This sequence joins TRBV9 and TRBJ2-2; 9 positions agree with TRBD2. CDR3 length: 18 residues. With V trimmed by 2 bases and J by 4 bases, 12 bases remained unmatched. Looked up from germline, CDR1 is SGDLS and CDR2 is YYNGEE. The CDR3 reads CASSVSGTSSRGTGELFF. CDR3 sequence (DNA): TGTGCCAGCAGCGTCTCCGGGACTAGCTCGAGGGGCACCGGGGAGCTGTTTTTT. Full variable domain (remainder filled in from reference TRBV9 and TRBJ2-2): DSGVTQTPKHLITATGQRVTLRCSPRSGDLSVYWYQQSLDQGLQFLIQYYNGEERAKGNILERFSAQQFPDLHSELNLSSLELGDSALYFCASSVSGTSSRGTGELFFGEGSRLTVL.